This T cell receptor (beta chain) was identified in a study of CD8+ T cells in alopecia areata. Noted treatment: oral pan-JAK inhibitor, 5-10 mg twice daily. V was clipped by 0 bases and J by 0 bases; unmatched bases: 6. CDR3 length equals 19 residues. Germline CDR1 SGDLS, CDR2 YYNGEE. RNA was isolated and reverse transcribed to cDNA, the sequencing template. Sequencing was performed with immunoSEQ multiplex PCR; in TCRdb, only in-frame clones are kept and a portion is missing. The sample holds 85,000 to 110,000 clones; under 90% are singletons and the top ten take around 10%. The chain links TRBV9 to TRBJ2-1; 13 nucleotides match TRBD2. The receptor comes from a human donor with alopecia areata. Material: CD8+ T cells sorted from blood, obtained at approximately week 30, from a patient treated with tofacitinib. This chain's CDR3 is CASSVGGTSGASSYNEQFF. In nucleotides, the CDR3 is TGTGCCAGCAGCGTAGGGGGGACTAGCGGGGCGAGCTCCTACAATGAGCAGTTCTTC.